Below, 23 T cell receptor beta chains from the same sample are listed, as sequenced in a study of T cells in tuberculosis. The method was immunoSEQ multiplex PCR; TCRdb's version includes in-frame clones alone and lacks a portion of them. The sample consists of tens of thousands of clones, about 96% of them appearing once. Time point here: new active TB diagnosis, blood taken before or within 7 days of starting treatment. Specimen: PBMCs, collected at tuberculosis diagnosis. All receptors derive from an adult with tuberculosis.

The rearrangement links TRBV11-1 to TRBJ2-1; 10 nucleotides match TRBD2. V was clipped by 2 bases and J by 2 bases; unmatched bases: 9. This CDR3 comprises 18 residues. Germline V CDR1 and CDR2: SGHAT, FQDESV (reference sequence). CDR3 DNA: TGTGCCAGCAGCTTAACCGAATGGACTAGCGGCCCCTACAATGAGCAGTTCTTC. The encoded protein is CASSLTEWTSGPYNEQFF.

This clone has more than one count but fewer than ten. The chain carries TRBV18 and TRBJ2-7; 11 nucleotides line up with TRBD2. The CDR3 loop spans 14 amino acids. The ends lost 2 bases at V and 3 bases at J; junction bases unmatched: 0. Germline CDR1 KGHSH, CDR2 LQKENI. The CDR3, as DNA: TGTGCCAGCTCACCAGGGACTAGCGGCTACGAGCAGTACTTC. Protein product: CASSPGTSGYEQYF.

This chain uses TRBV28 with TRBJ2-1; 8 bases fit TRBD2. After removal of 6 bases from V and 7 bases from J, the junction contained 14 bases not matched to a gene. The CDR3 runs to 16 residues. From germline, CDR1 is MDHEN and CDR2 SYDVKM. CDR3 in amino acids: CASSPGVGTSLNEQFF. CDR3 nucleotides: TGTGCCAGCAGCCCTGGAGTGGGGACTAGTTTGAATGAGCAGTTCTTC. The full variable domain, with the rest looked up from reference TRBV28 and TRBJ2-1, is DVKVTQSSRYLVKRTGEKVFLECVQDMDHENMFWYRQDPGLGLRLIYFSYDVKMKEKGDIPEGYSVSREKKERFSLILESASTNQTSMYLCASSPGVGTSLNEQFFGPGTRLTVL.

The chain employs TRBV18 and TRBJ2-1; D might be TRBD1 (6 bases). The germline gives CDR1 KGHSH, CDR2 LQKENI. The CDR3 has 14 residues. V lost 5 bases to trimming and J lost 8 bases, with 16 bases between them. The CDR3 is CASSVPNRDHEQFF. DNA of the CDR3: TGTGCCAGCTCAGTGCCTAACAGGGACCATGAGCAGTTCTTC.

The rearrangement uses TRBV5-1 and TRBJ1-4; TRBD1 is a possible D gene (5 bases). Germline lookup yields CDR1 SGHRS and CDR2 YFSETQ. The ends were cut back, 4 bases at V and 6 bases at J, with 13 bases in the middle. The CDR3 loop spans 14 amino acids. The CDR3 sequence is CASSLEGRDEKLFF. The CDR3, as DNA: TGCGCCAGCAGCCTTGAGGGGAGGGATGAAAAACTGTTTTTT.

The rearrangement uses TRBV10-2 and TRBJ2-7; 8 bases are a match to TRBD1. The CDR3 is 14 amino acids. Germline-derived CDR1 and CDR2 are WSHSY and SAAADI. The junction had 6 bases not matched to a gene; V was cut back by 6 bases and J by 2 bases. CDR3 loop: CASSVTGVAYEQYF. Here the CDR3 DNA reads TGCGCCAGCAGCGTGACAGGGGTCGCCTACGAGCAGTACTTC.

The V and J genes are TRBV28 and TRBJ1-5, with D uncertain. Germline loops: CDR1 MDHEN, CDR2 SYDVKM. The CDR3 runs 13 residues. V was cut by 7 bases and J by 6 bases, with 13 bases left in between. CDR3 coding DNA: TGTGCCAGCATTTACAGCGGCGCTCAGCCCCAGCATTTT. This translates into CASIYSGAQPQHF.

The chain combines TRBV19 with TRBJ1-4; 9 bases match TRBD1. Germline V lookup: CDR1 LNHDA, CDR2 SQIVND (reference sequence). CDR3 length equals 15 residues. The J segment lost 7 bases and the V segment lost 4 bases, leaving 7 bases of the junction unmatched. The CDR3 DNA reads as TGTGCCAGTAGTACAACCGGGACAGGGCTTGAAAAACTGTTTTTT. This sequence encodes CASSTTGTGLEKLFF.

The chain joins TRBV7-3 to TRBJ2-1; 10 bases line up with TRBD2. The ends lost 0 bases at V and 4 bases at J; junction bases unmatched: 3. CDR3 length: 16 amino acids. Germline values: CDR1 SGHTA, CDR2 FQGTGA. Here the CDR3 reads CASSLTGTSEYNEQFF. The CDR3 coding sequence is TGTGCCAGCAGCTTAACGGGGACTAGCGAATACAATGAGCAGTTCTTC.

The CDR3 reads CASSVAGMGETQYF. In DNA form, the CDR3 reads TGTGCCAGCAGCGTCGCGGGAATGGGGGAGACCCAGTACTTC. The chain has TRBV9 and TRBJ2-5; TRBD2 might be the D (6 bases). Germline CDR1 reads SGDLS; CDR2 reads YYNGEE. The CDR3 is 14 amino acids. Trimming cost V 2 bases and J 5 bases, with 13 bases left between them.

In DNA form, the CDR3 reads TGTGCCAGCAGCTCCAACGTCGGCCCCAACAGGGGCACAGATACGCAGTATTTT. This codes for CASSSNVGPNRGTDTQYF. V gene TRBV13 combines with J gene TRBJ2-3; possible D gene TRBD1, 6 bases. The CDR3 extends over 18 amino acids. Trimming stripped 4 bases from V and 1 base from J, with 21 bases between. Looked up from germline, CDR1 is PRHDT and CDR2 is FYEKMQ (reference sequence).

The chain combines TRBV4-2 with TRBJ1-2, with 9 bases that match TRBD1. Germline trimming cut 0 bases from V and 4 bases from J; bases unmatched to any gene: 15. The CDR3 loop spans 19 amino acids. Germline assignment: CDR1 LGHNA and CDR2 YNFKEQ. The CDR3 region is CASSQEGRTGAYRGYGYTF. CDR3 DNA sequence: TGTGCCAGCAGCCAAGAAGGTAGGACAGGGGCCTATAGGGGCTATGGCTACACCTTC.

CDR3 DNA sequence: TGCGCCAGCTCCTTGGGAGGGGGCGCTTTGTATTACAATGAGCAGTTCTTC. Translation gives CASSLGGGALYYNEQFF. The chain is built from TRBV5-1 and TRBJ2-1, with D tentatively TRBD1 or TRBD2 (7 bases each). Trimming removed 7 bases from V and 4 bases from J, with 24 bases in between. This CDR3 contains 17 residues. CDR1 SGHRS and CDR2 YFSETQ come from the germline V gene.

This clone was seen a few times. The CDR3 is CASSVRFTDTQYF. The DNA for the CDR3 is TGTGCCAGCAGCGTTCGGTTCACAGATACGCAGTATTTT. The genes are TRBV9 and TRBJ2-3; D is undetermined. Germline V CDR1 and CDR2: SGDLS, YYNGEE. Trimming cost V 2 bases and J 2 bases, with 6 bases left between them. The CDR3 spans 13 residues.

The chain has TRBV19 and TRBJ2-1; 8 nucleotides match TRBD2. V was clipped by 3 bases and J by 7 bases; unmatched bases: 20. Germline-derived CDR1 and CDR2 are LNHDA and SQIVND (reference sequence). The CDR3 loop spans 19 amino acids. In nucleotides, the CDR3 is TGTGCCAGTAGTATTTTAGCGGGGAGGGCCAGTGGGGTACGGAATGAGCAGTTCTTC. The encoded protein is CASSILAGRASGVRNEQFF. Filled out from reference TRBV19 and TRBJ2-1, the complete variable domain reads DGGITQSPKYLFRKEGQNVTLSCEQNLNHDAMYWYRQDPGQGLRLIYYSQIVNDFQKGDIAEGYSVSREKKESFPLTVTSAQKNPTAFYLCASSILAGRASGVRNEQFFGPGTRLTVL.

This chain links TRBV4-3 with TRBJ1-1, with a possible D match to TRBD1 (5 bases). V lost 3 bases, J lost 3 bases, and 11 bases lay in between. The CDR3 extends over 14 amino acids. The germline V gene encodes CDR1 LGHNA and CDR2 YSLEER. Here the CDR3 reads CASSHRAGDTEAFF. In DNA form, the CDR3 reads TGCGCCAGCAGCCACCGAGCGGGGGACACTGAAGCTTTCTTT.

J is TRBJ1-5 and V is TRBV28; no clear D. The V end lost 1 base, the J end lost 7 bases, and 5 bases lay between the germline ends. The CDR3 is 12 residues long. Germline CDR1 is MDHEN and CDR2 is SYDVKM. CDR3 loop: CASSLLAQPQHF. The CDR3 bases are TGTGCCAGCAGTTTATTGGCCCAGCCCCAGCATTTT.

CDR3: CARRGEQFF. The DNA of the CDR3 is TGTGCCAGGCGGGGTGAGCAGTTCTTC. V gene TRBV25-1 combines with J gene TRBJ2-1, with D tentatively TRBD2 (6 bases). CDR1 MGHDK and CDR2 SYGVNS come from the germline V gene. The CDR3 is 9 amino acids. Trimming pared 9 bases from V and 9 bases from J, leaving 6 bases between.

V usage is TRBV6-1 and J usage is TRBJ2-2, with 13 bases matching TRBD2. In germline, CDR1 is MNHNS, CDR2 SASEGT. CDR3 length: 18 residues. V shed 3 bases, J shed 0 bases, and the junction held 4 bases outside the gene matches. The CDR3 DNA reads TGTGCCAGCAGTGAGGGACTAGCGGGATACGCGAACACCGGGGAGCTGTTTTTT. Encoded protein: CASSEGLAGYANTGELFF.

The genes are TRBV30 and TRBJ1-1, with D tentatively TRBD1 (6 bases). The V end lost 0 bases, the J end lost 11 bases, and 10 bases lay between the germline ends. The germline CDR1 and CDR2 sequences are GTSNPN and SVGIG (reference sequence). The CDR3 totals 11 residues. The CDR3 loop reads CAWSVQGEAFF. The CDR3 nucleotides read TGTGCCTGGAGTGTACAGGGTGAGGCTTTCTTT.

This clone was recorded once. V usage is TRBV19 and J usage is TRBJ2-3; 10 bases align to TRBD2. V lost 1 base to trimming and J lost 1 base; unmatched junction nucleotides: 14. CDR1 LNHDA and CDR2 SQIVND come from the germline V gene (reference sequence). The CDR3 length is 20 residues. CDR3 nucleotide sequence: TGTGCCAGTAGTATAGTGCGGTCGGCTAGCGGGAGAGGCGGCACAGATACGCAGTATTTT. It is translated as CASSIVRSASGRGGTDTQYF.

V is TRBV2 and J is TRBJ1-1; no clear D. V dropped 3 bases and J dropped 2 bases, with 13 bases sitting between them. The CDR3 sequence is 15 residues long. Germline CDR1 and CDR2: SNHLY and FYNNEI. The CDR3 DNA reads TGTGCCAGCAGTGACGGCCAGGCCGGTAACACTGAAGCTTTCTTT. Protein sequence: CASSDGQAGNTEAFF. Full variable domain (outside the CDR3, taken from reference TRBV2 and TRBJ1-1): EPEVTQTPSHQVTQMGQEVILRCVPISNHLYFYWYRQILGQKVEFLVSFYNNEISEKSEIFDDQFSVERPDGSNFTLKIRSTKLEDSAMYFCASSDGQAGNTEAFFGQGTRLTVV.

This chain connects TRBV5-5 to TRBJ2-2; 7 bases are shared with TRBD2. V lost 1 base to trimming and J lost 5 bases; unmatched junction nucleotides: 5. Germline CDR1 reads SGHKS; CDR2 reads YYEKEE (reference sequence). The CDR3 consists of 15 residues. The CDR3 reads CASSLSGRITGELFF. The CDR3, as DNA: TGTGCCAGCAGCTTGTCCGGGAGGATTACCGGGGAGCTGTTTTTT.